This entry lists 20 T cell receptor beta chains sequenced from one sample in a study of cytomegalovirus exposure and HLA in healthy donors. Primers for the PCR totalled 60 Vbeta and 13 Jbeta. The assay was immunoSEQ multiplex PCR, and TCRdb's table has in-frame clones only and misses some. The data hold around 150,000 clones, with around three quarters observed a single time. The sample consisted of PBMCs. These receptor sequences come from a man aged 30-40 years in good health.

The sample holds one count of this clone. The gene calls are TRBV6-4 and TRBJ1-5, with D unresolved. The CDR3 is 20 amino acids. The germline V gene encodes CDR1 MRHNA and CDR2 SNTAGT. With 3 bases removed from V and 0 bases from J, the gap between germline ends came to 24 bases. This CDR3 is CASSEVLGGCGRRSNQPQHF. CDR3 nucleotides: TGTGCCAGCAGTGAGGTTTTGGGAGGGTGCGGTCGCCGTAGCAATCAGCCCCAGCATTTT.

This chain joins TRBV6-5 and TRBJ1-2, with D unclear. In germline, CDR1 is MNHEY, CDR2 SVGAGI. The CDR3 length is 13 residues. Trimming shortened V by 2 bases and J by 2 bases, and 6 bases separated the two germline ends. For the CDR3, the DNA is TGTGCCAGCAGTTACGGAGTCAACTATGGCTACACCTTC. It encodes CASSYGVNYGYTF.

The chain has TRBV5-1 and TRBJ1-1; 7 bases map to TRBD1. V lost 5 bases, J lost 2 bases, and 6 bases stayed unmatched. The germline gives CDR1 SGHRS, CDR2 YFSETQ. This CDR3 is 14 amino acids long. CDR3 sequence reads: CASSRDRANTEAFF. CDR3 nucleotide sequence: TGCGCCAGCAGTCGAGACAGGGCAAACACTGAAGCTTTCTTT.

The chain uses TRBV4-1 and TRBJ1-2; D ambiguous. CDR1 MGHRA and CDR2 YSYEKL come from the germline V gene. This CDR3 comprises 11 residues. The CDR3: CATRGVDGYTF. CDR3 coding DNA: TGCGCTACGCGGGGTGTCGATGGCTACACCTTC.

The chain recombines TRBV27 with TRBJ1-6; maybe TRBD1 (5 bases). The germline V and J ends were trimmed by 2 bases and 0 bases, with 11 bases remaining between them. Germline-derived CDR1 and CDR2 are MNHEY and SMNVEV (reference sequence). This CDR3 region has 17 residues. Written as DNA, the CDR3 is TGTGCCAGCAGTTTAGCGGGGGGGAGCTCCTATAATTCACCCCTCCACTTT. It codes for CASSLAGGSSYNSPLHF.

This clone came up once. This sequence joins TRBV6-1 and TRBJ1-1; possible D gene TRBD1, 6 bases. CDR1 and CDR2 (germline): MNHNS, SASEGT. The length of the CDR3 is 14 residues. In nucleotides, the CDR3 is TGTGCAGAGAGGGCCGGGGGGGGCAACACTGAAGCTTTCTTT. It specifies CAERAGGGNTEAFF.

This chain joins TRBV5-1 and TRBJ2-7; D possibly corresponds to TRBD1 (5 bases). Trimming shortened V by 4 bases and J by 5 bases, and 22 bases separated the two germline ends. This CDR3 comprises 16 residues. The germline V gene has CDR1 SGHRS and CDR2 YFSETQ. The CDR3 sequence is CASSLPRGPGPHEQYF. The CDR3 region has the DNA TGCGCCAGCAGCCTCCCTAGGGGCCCAGGGCCCCACGAGCAGTACTTC.

CDR3: CASSELTNLNEQFF. The CDR3, as DNA: TGTGCCAGCAGTGAATTGACTAACCTCAATGAGCAGTTCTTC. J is TRBJ2-1 and V is TRBV2; TRBD2 might be the D (5 bases). Per germline, CDR1 SNHLY and CDR2 FYNNEI. Trimming took off 2 bases at V and 6 bases at J, with 11 bases between the two ends. The CDR3 length is 14 residues. The complete variable domain, with remaining parts taken from reference TRBV2 and TRBJ2-1, reads EPEVTQTPSHQVTQMGQEVILRCVPISNHLYFYWYRQILGQKVEFLVSFYNNEISEKSEIFDDQFSVERPDGSNFTLKIRSTKLEDSAMYFCASSELTNLNEQFFGPGTRLTVL.

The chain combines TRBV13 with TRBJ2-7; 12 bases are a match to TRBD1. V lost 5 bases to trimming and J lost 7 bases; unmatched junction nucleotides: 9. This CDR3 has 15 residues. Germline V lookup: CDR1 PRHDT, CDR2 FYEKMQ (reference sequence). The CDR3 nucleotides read TGTGCCAGCAGCCCGGGGGACAGGGGGCAGTGGGAGCAGTACTTC. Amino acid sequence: CASSPGDRGQWEQYF.

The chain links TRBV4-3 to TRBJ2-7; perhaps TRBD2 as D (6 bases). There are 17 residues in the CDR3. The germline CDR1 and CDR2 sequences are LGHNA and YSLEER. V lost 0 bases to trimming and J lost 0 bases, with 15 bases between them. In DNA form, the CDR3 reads TGCGCCAGCAGCCAAGATCCGTGGACTATCAGCTCCTACGAGCAGTACTTC. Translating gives CASSQDPWTISSYEQYF.

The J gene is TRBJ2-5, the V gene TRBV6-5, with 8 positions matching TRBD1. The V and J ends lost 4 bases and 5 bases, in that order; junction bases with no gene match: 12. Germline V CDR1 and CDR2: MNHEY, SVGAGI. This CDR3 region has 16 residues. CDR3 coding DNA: TGTGCCAGCAGTTCGGCCCGGACAGGGCTGGGGGAGACCCAGTACTTC. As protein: CASSSARTGLGETQYF.

In DNA form, the CDR3 reads TGTGCCAGCAGCTCCACCAGGAATCAGCCCCAGCATTTT. It specifies CASSSTRNQPQHF. This rearrangement joins TRBV7-2 to TRBJ1-5; D gene uncertain. The CDR3 is 13 residues long. CDR1 and CDR2 (germline): SGHTA, FQGNSA. Between the trimmed V and J ends, which lost 4 bases and 4 bases, there was a span of 8 bases.

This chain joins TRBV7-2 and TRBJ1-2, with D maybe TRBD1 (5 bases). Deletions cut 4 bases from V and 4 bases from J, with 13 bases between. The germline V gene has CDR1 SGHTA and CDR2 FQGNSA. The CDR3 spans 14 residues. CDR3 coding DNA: TGTGCCAGCAGCTCCGACAGCCTTTTCTATGGCTACACCTTC. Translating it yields CASSSDSLFYGYTF.

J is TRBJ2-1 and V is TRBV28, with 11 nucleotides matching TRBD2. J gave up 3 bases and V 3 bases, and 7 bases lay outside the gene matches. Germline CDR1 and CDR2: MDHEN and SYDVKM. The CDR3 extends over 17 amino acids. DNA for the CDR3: TGTGCCAGCAGTTTGCAGCCCGGGACTAGCGGCTACAATGAGCAGTTCTTC. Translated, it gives CASSLQPGTSGYNEQFF.

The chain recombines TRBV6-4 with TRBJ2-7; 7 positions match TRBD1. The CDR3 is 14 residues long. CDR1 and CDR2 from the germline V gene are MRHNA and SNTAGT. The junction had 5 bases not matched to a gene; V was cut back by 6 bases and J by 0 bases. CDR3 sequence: CASSPGTDSYEQYF. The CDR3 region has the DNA TGTGCCAGCAGCCCAGGGACAGACTCCTACGAGCAGTACTTC.

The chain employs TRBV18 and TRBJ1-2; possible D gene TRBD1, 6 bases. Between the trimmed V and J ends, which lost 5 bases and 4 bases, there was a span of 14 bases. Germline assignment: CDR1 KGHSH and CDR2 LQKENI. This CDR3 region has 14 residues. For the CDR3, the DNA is TGTGCCAGCTCAACCACTCAGGGGTTCTATGGCTACACCTTC. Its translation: CASSTTQGFYGYTF.

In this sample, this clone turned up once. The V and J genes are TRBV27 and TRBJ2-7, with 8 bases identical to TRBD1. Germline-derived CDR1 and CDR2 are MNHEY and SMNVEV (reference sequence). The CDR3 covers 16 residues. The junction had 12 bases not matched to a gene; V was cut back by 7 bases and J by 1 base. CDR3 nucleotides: TGTGCCAGCATTCCACGCGCAGGGGGCCAATCCTACGAGCAGTACTTC. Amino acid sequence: CASIPRAGGQSYEQYF.

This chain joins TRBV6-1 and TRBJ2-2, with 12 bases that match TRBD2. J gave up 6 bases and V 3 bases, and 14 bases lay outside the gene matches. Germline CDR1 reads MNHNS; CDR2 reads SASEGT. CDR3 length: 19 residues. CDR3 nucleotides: TGTGCCAGCAGTGATCGGGCACTACTAGCGGGAGGTCGCGCCGGGGAGCTGTTTTTT. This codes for CASSDRALLAGGRAGELFF.

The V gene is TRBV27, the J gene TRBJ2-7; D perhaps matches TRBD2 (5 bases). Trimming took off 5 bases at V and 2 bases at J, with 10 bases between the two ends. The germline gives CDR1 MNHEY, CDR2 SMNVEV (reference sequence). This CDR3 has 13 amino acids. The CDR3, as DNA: TGTGCCAGCAGTGGGAGACACCCCTACGAGCAGTACTTC. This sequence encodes CASSGRHPYEQYF.

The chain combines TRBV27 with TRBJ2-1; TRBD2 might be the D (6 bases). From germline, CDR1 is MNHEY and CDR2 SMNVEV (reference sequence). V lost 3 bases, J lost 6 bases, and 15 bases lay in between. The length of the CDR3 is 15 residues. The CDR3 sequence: CASSFGSRLGNEQFF. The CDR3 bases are TGTGCCAGCAGTTTTGGTAGCCGACTAGGCAATGAGCAGTTCTTC.